A selection of T cell receptor beta chains follows, all from one sample in a study of cytomegalovirus exposure and HLA in healthy donors. Data came from immunoSEQ multiplex PCR; TCRdb stores just in-frame clones and leaves some out. The sample table sets out approximately 58,000 clones. The sequencing input was PBMCs. These receptors came from a woman between 18 and 30 years old in good health and CMV-seronegative. Both conserved end residues are part of each CDR3. The order of the fields is J gene, D gene, V gene, CDR3 protein, CDR3 DNA. The D gene is left open where the match is weak.

TRBJ2-3 | TRBD2 | TRBV5-4 | CASSSRSGGVTDTQYF | TGTGCCAGCAGTTCCCGAAGCGGGGGGGTTACAGATACGCAGTATTTT
TRBJ2-3 | NA | TRBV7-9 | CASSLWRLTDTQYF | TGTGCCAGCAGCTTATGGCGGCTCACAGATACGCAGTATTTT
TRBJ2-1 | TRBD1 | TRBV7-9 | CASSPSQGVSQPQFF | TGTGCCAGCAGCCCCTCACAGGGGGTATCCCAGCCCCAGTTCTTC
TRBJ1-1 | NA | TRBV2 | CASSIRGTEAFF | TGTGCCAGCTCAATCCGGGGCACTGAAGCTTTCTTT
TRBJ1-1 | NA | TRBV11-3 | CASSSGTFTEAFF | TGTGCCAGCAGCTCCGGGACTTTCACTGAAGCTTTCTTT
TRBJ2-7 | NA | TRBV5-6 | CASSLAFYEQYF | TGTGCCAGCAGCTTGGCTTTTTACGAGCAGTACTTC
TRBJ2-6 | NA | TRBV7-9 | CASSPGHPGANVLTF | TGTGCCAGCAGCCCCGGACACCCTGGGGCCAACGTCCTGACTTTC
TRBJ2-1 | NA | TRBV5-1 | CASSLVGGGNEQFF | TGCGCCAGCAGCTTGGTAGGGGGTGGCAATGAGCAGTTCTTC
TRBJ1-1 | NA | TRBV30 | CAWRAMTGAFF | TGTGCCTGGAGAGCAATGACGGGGGCTTTCTTT
TRBJ2-7 | TRBD2 | TRBV4-1 | CASSQVWGGYEQYF | TGCGCCAGCAGCCAAGTGTGGGGGGGGTACGAGCAGTACTTC
TRBJ2-3 | TRBD2 | TRBV7-3 | CASSLAKREVNPHPWTQYF | TGTGCCAGCAGCTTAGCCAAGCGGGAGGTCAACCCGCACCCTTGGACGCAGTATTTT
TRBJ1-1 | TRBD1 | TRBV6-5 | CASSRTGINTEAFF | TGTGCCAGCAGTAGGACAGGGATTAACACTGAAGCTTTCTTT
TRBJ2-2 | NA | TRBV27 | CASSAGKYTGELFF | TGTGCCAGCAGTGCGGGGAAGTACACCGGGGAGCTGTTTTTT
TRBJ1-3 | NA | TRBV9 | CASSVNSGNTIYF | TGTGCCAGCAGCGTAAACTCCGGAAACACCATATATTTT
TRBJ1-5 | NA | TRBV5-6 | CASSSGHRNQPQHF | TGTGCCAGCAGCTCGGGACACCGCAATCAGCCCCAGCATTTT
TRBJ2-2 | TRBD1 | TRBV19 | CASLTQDRAGELFF | TGTGCCAGCCTGACTCAGGACAGGGCCGGGGAGCTGTTTTTT
TRBJ2-1 | TRBD1 | TRBV12-5 | CASGFGGQGWEQFF | TGTGCTAGTGGTTTTGGGGGACAGGGCTGGGAGCAGTTCTTC
TRBJ1-2 | NA | TRBV29-1 | CSVRTPREFRGYTF | TGCAGCGTCCGAACCCCCAGGGAATTTAGGGGCTACACCTTC
TRBJ2-3 | NA | TRBV15 | CATSRDLSDTQYF | TGTGCCACCAGCAGAGATTTGAGCGATACGCAGTATTTT
TRBJ2-7 | TRBD1 | TRBV29-1 | CSVPRQGTLTEQYF | TGCAGCGTACCACGACAGGGGACCTTAACCGAGCAGTACTTC
TRBJ2-2 | NA | TRBV5-1 | CASSLAGISYTGELFF | TGCGCCAGCAGCTTGGCCGGGATTTCCTACACCGGGGAGCTGTTTTTT
TRBJ1-1 | TRBD1 | TRBV5-5 | CASSFGQGGTEAFF | TGTGCCAGCAGCTTCGGACAGGGGGGCACTGAAGCTTTCTTT
TRBJ2-7 | TRBD1 | TRBV11-2 | CASSSTRDRGYEQYF | TGTGCCAGCAGCTCTACTCGGGACAGGGGCTACGAGCAGTACTTC
TRBJ2-1 | TRBD2 | TRBV5-1 | CASSLRAGGSENEQFF | TGCGCCAGCAGCTTGAGGGCGGGAGGGAGCGAGAATGAGCAGTTCTTC
TRBJ1-2 | TRBD1 | TRBV6-5 | CASSYSRQGFYGYTF | TGTGCCAGCAGTTACTCCCGACAGGGTTTCTATGGCTACACCTTC
TRBJ1-1 | NA | TRBV5-1 | CASSSRVAGGATEAFF | TGCGCCAGCAGCTCTCGGGTGGCAGGAGGGGCAACTGAAGCTTTCTTT
TRBJ1-1 | TRBD1 | TRBV2 | CARETGVTAEAFF | TGTGCCAGAGAGACAGGGGTGACGGCTGAAGCTTTCTTT
TRBJ2-3 | TRBD2 | TRBV10-3 | CAISEPSGGTGGTDTQYF | TGTGCCATCAGTGAACCTAGCGGGGGGACGGGAGGCACAGATACGCAGTATTTT
TRBJ2-1 | TRBD2 | TRBV7-8 | CASSPKRTSGRNNEQFF | TGTGCCAGCAGCCCAAAGCGGACTAGCGGGAGGAACAATGAGCAGTTCTTC
TRBJ2-2 | TRBD1 | TRBV18 | CASSQTGTGHTNTGELFF | TGTGCCAGCTCACAAACCGGGACAGGGCACACGAACACCGGGGAGCTGTTTTTT
TRBJ2-2 | TRBD2 | TRBV5-1 | CASSHSWPGLAGGATGELFF | TGCGCCAGCAGCCACTCCTGGCCGGGACTAGCGGGGGGTGCCACCGGGGAGCTGTTTTTT
TRBJ2-3 | TRBD2 | TRBV7-3 | CASSPRASGGDTQYF | TGTGCCAGCAGCCCCCGGGCTAGCGGTGGGGATACGCAGTATTTT
TRBJ2-3 | NA | TRBV15 | CATSREGREADTQYF | TGTGCCACCAGCAGAGAGGGCAGGGAGGCAGATACGCAGTATTTT
TRBJ1-1 | NA | TRBV18 | CASSPLREPNTEAFF | TGTGCCAGCTCACCACTGCGGGAGCCGAACACTGAAGCTTTCTTT
TRBJ2-7 | TRBD1 | TRBV7-8 | CASSLPRQGSSYEQYF | TGTGCCAGCAGCTTACCCCGACAGGGGTCCTCCTACGAGCAGTACTTC
TRBJ1-5 | NA | TRBV7-9 | CASSLSTGSNQPQHF | TGTGCCAGCAGCTTATCGACTGGTAGCAATCAGCCCCAGCATTTT
TRBJ1-5 | NA | TRBV7-8 | CASSLANRADQPQHF | TGTGCCAGCAGCTTGGCGAACAGGGCGGATCAGCCCCAGCATTTT
TRBJ2-1 | NA | TRBV7-8 | CASSFKRPSYNEQFF | TGTGCCAGCAGCTTTAAGCGTCCCTCCTACAATGAGCAGTTCTTC
TRBJ2-7 | NA | TRBV6-5 | CASSHPAGRAYEQYF | TGTGCCAGCAGCCACCCGGCGGGGCGCGCCTACGAGCAGTACTTC
TRBJ1-2 | TRBD1 | TRBV9 | CASSQGGVSYTF | TGTGCCAGCAGCCAGGGGGGTGTGAGCTACACCTTC
TRBJ1-5 | NA | TRBV2 | CASSEGRSNQPQHF | TGTGCCAGCAGTGAGGGGCGGAGCAATCAGCCCCAGCATTTT
TRBJ1-2 | NA | TRBV13 | CASSLGPGPNYGYTF | TGTGCCAGCAGCTTAGGGCCAGGGCCTAACTATGGCTACACCTTC
TRBJ1-2 | NA | TRBV27 | CASSLQGRDGYTF | TGTGCCAGCAGTTTACAAGGGAGGGATGGCTACACCTTC
TRBJ2-1 | TRBD2 | TRBV7-3 | CASGTSGRLNEQFF | TGTGCCAGCGGGACTAGCGGGAGATTGAATGAGCAGTTCTTC
TRBJ1-2 | NA | TRBV4-1 | CASSPKWKKTEWSGYTF | TGCGCCAGCAGCCCAAAGTGGAAGAAAACGGAGTGGAGTGGCTACACCTTC
TRBJ1-1 | NA | TRBV7-6 | CASSLGLGGAEAFF | TGTGCCAGCAGCTTAGGGCTCGGTGGGGCCGAAGCTTTCTTT
TRBJ1-2 | NA | TRBV28 | CASKYRSNYGYTF | TGTGCCAGCAAGTACAGATCTAACTATGGCTACACCTTC
TRBJ2-7 | TRBD1 | TRBV19 | CASSSDRGVYEQYF | TGTGCCAGTAGTAGTGACAGGGGCGTCTACGAGCAGTACTTC